Listed here is a single T cell receptor (beta chain). This record comes from a study of T cell changes during pregnancy in multiple sclerosis. Assay used: immunoSEQ multiplex PCR; TCRdb lists only in-frame clones, some missing. The sample yields tens of thousands of clones, approximately 91% seen once. V was shortened by 0 bases and J by 1 base, with 7 bases between the two germline ends. The CDR3 runs to 15 residues. Germline CDR1 MNHEY, CDR2 SVGAGI. V and J are TRBV6-5 and TRBJ1-3; the D gene is possibly TRBD1 (5 bases). The origin of this receptor is a female donor with multiple sclerosis, enrolled in a pregnancy study. The sample in question was peripheral blood, obtained in the third trimester of pregnancy. The CDR3 reads CASSYSSGSGNTIYF. CDR3 coding DNA: TGTGCCAGCAGTTACTCATCAGGGTCTGGAAACACCATATATTTT.